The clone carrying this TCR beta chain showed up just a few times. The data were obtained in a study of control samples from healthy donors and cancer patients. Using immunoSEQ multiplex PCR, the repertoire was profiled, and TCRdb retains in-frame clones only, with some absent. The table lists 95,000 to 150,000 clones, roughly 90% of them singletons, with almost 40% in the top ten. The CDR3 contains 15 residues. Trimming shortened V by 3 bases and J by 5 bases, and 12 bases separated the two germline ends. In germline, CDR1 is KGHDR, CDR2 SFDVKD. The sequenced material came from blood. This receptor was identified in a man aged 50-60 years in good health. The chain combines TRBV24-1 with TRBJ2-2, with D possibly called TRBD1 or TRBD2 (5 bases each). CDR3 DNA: TGTGCCACCAGTGATAACCAGGGCGGGACCGGGGAGCTGTTTTTT. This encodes CATSDNQGGTGELFF.